Included here is one TCR beta chain sequence, with context. The sample is drawn from a study of blood T cell repertoires in COVID-19. Study overall: There were acute and convalescent COVID-19 samples, and they came from the United States, Italy and Spain.

Between the trimmed V and J ends, which lost 1 base and 8 bases, there was a span of 15 bases. Germline values: CDR1 MNHNS, CDR2 SASEGT. The CDR3 spans 15 residues. TCRdb keeps only in-frame clones here, not all; method: immunoSEQ multiplex PCR. This table holds approximately 180,000 clones, 85% to 90% found once. The V gene is TRBV6-1, the J gene TRBJ1-3; D remains unclear. Sequenced material: PBMCs or T cells enriched from blood (not recorded which). This TCR was recovered from a woman in her thirties or forties with acute COVID-19. The CDR3 region is CASSEVARPRDTIYF. Written as DNA, the CDR3 is TGTGCCAGCAGTGAAGTGGCCAGGCCGAGGGACACCATATATTTT.